This T cell receptor (beta chain) was recorded in a study of cytomegalovirus exposure and HLA in healthy donors. Study-wide background: Approximately 180 million T cells yielded approximately 100 million unique TCR beta sequences, as an earlier analysis found. Study conclusions and caveats: Rarity characterized most TCR sequences, yet some public TCRs appeared in many donors. A few of the chains that were CMV-associated were confirmed in vitro to be specific for CMV antigens. The records held CMV serostatus as the only immune exposure information.

The PCR ran on 60 Vbeta and 13 Jbeta primers. The protocol was immunoSEQ multiplex PCR, while the TCRdb copy is restricted to in-frame clones and leaves out a portion. The sample lists about 160,000 clones; around 76% were seen once. A note on this clone: The target antigen is unknown.

Germline CDR1 reads MGHRA; CDR2 reads YSYEKL. The CDR3 extends over 18 amino acids. V trimming: 3 bases; J trimming: 3 bases; junction bases outside the gene matches: 13. The sequence came from a man aged 55-75 years in good health and CMV-seronegative. The V call is TRBV4-1, the J call TRBJ2-7; 11 bases align to TRBD2. The sample consisted of PBMCs. The CDR3 coding sequence is TGCGCCAGCAGCCAGGCGACCACCCCTAGCGGGGGGATCTACGAGCAGTACTTC. Translated, it gives CASSQATTPSGGIYEQYF.